The text below deals with one T cell receptor beta chain. This entry belongs to a study of blood T cell repertoires in COVID-19. The junction had 8 bases not matched to a gene; V was cut back by 6 bases and J by 8 bases. The V gene's germline CDR1 is LNHDA and CDR2 SQIVND (reference sequence). The CDR3 contains 14 residues. Some clones are missing from TCRdb's copy, which holds only in-frame ones; the method was immunoSEQ multiplex PCR. Of a few hundred thousand clones listed, 65% to 85% are singletons. The TCR originated in a woman aged 25 to 39 who had recovered from COVID-19. The chain has TRBV19 and TRBJ1-2, with 11 positions matching TRBD1. Sequenced: peripheral blood. CDR3 sequence (DNA): TGTGCCAGTAGCTTCTCGGGACAGGGGGACGGCTACACCTTC. Protein product: CASSFSGQGDGYTF.